This T cell receptor (beta chain) was captured by sequencing in a study of T-cell memory formation after mild COVID-19. This CDR3 comprises 15 residues. Trimming removed 3 bases at V and 3 bases at J, with 12 bases between. CDR1 is KGHDR, CDR2 SFDVKD, per germline. TCRdb reprocessed the 5' RACE reads via MiXCR and lists one record per CDR3 protein. The repertoire includes some 600,000 distinct CDR3 sequences, 17% of them detected once, and around 7.8% sits in the top ten. The chain combines TRBV24-1 with TRBJ2-3; possible D gene TRBD2, 6 bases. This clonotype was sampled from an adult woman who had mild COVID-19 (a few samples of this study predate the infection). Cell type and time point are not known. Sequencing was carried out using PBMCs or a T cell subset sorted from them (not recorded which). The CDR3 sequence: CATSDRGRITDTQYF. CDR3 DNA: TGTGCCACCAGTGATCGGGGGAGGATTACAGATACGCAGTATTTT.